This T cell receptor beta chain appears in the sequencing data of a study of vaccination and CD4 T cells after COVID-19. Study overall: Samples after vaccination came a median around eleven weeks past dose two, ranging 14 to 241. Overlapping spike peptides served as the stimulus for the cells. These peptides came from SARS-CoV-2 and from the common cold coronaviruses HCoV-NL63, HCoV-OC43 and HCoV-229E. Whole-study findings and limits: Recorded median SARS-CoV-2-reactive clonotype numbers increased from about 20 to 38 without reaching significance.

Treatment reported: roughly nine-day PBMC culture with coronavirus spike peptide pools or control peptides (ViraFEST assay). Scientists ran DNA taken from cultured CD4+ T cells through the Oncomine TCR Beta short-read assay for sequencing. In this case, cultured CD4+ T cells provided the extracted genomic DNA. Each CDR3 protein gets one entry after TCRdb re-called the PCR reads with MiXCR. The table has 15,000 to 20,000 distinct CDR3 sequences, approximately 41% seen once. Regarding this clonotype: The antigen is unknown.

The clonotype comes from a human donor who had recovered from COVID-19. Specimen: CD4+ T cells from blood, cultured in vitro.

This CDR3 is CASTETGPNQPQHF. CDR3 bases: TGTGCCAGCACGGAGACCGGGCCCAATCAGCCCCAGCATTTT. The chain recombines TRBV28 with TRBJ1-5; no firm D call. From germline, CDR1 is MDHEN and CDR2 SYDVKM. The CDR3 contains 14 residues. Deletions cut 7 bases from V and 3 bases from J, with 13 bases between.